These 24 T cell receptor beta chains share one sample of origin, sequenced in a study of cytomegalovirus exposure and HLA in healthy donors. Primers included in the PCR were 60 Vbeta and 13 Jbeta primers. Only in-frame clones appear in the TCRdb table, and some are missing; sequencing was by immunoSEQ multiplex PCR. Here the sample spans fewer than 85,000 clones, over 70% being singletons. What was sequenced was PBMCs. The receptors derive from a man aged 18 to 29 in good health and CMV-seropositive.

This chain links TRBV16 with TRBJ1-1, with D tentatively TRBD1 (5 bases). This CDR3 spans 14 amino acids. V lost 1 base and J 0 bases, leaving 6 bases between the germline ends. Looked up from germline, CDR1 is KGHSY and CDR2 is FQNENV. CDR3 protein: CASSQLTVNTEAFF. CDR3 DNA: TGTGCCAGCAGCCAATTGACAGTGAACACTGAAGCTTTCTTT.

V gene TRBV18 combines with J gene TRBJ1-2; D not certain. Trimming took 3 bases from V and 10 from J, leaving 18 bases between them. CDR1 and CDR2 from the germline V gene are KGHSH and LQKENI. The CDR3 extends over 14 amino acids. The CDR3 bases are TGTGCCAGCTCACCCCTGCCGGGTCTAGGTCACTACACCTTC. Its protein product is CASSPLPGLGHYTF. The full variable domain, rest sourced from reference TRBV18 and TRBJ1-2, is NAGVMQNPRHLVRRRGQEARLRCSPMKGHSHVYWYRQLPEEGLKFMVYLQKENIIDESGMPKERFSAEFPKEGPSILRIQQVVRGDSAAYFCASSPLPGLGHYTFGSGTRLTVV.

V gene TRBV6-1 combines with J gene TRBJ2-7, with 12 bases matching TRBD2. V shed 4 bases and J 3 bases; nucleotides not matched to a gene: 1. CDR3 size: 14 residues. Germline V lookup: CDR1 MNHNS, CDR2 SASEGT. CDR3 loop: CASSATSGSYEQYF. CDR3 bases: TGTGCCAGCAGTGCGACTAGCGGGAGCTACGAGCAGTACTTC.

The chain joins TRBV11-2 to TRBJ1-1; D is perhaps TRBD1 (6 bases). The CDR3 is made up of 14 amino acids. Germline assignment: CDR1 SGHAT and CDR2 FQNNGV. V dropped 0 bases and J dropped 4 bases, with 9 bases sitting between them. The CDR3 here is CASSLEGAGTEAFF. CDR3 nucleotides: TGTGCCAGCAGCTTAGAGGGGGCTGGCACTGAAGCTTTCTTT.

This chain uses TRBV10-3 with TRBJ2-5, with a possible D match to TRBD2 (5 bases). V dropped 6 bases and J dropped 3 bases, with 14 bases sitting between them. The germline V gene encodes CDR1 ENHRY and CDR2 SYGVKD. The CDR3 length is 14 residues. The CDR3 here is CAISQDSLKETQYF. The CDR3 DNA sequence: TGTGCCATCAGCCAGGACTCCCTGAAAGAGACCCAGTACTTC.

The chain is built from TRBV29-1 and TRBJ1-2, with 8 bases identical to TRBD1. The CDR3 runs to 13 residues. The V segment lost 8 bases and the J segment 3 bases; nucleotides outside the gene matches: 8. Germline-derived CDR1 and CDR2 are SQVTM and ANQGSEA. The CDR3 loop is CSTDREVHYGYTF. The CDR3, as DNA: TGCAGCACGGACAGGGAGGTACACTATGGCTACACCTTC.

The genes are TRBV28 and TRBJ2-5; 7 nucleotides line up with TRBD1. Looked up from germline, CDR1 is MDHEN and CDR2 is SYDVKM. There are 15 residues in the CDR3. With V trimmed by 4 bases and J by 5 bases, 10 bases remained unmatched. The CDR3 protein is CASSSHRTGRETQYF. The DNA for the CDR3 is TGTGCCAGCAGTTCTCACCGGACAGGTCGGGAGACCCAGTACTTC.

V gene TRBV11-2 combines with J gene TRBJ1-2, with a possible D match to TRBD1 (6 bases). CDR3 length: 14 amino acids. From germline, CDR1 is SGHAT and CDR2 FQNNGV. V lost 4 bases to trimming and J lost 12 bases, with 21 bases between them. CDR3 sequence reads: CASSWGGAGQWNTF. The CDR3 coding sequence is TGTGCCAGCAGCTGGGGGGGGGCCGGGCAGTGGAACACCTTC.

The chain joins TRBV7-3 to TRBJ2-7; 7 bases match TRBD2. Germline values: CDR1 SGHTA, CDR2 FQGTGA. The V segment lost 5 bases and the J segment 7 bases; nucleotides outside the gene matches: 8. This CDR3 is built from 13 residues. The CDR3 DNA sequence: TGTGCCAGCAGCCTCAGCGGGAACCGGGAGCAGTACTTC. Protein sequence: CASSLSGNREQYF.

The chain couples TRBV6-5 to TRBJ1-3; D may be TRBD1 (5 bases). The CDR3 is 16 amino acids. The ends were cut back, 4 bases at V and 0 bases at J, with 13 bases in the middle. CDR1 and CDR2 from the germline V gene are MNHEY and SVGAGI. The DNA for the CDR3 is TGTGCCAGCAGTTGGGGCAGTCAGAGCTCTGGAAACACCATATATTTT. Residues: CASSWGSQSSGNTIYF.

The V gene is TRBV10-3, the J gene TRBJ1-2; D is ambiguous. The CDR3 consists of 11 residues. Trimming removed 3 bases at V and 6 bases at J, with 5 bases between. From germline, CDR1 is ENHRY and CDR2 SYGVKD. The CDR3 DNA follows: TGTGCCATCAGTGACAGAAATGGCTACACCTTC. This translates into CAISDRNGYTF.

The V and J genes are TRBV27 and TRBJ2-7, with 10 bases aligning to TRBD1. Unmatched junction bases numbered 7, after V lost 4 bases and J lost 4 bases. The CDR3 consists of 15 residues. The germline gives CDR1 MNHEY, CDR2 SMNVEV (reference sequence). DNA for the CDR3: TGTGCCAGCAGTTCAAAGGACAGGGGGTTGTACGAGCAGTACTTC. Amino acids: CASSSKDRGLYEQYF.

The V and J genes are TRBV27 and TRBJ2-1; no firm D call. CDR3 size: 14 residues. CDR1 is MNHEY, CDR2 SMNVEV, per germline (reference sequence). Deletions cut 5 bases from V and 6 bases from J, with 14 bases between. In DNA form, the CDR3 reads TGTGCCAGCAGTCCGTCCACATCGGGCAATGAGCAGTTCTTC. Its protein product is CASSPSTSGNEQFF.

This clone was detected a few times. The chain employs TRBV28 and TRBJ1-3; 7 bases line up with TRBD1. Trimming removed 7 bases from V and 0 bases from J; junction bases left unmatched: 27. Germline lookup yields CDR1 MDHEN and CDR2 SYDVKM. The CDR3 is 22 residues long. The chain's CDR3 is CASTSWETGDISRLFSGNTIYF. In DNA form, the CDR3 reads TGTGCCAGCACCTCTTGGGAAACAGGGGACATTTCTCGTCTATTCTCTGGAAACACCATATATTTT.

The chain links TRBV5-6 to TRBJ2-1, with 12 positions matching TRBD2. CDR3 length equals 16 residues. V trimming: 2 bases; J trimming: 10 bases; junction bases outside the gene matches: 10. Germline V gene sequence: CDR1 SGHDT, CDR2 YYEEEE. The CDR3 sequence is CASSFNLAGGWYEQFF. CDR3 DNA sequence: TGTGCCAGCAGCTTTAATCTAGCGGGAGGGTGGTACGAGCAGTTCTTC.

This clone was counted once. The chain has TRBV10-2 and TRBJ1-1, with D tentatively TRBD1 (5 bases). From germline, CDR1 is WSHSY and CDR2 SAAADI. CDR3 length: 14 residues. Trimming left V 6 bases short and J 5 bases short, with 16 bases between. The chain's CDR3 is CASRQTVPGTEAFF. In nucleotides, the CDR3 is TGCGCCAGCAGACAGACGGTACCAGGGACTGAAGCTTTCTTT.

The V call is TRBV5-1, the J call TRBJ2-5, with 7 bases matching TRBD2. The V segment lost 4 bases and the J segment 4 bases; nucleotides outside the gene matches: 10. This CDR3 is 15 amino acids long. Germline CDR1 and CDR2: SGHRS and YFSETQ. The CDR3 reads CASSRQGEGRETQYF. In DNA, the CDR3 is TGCGCCAGCAGCCGACAAGGGGAGGGACGAGAGACCCAGTACTTC.

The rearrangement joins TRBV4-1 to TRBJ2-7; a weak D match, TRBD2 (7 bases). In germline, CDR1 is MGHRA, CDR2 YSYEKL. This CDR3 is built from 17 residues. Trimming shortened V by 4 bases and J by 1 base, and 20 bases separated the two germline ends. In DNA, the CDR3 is TGCGCCAGCAGCCTTAGGGGGGGCATTTCTAGGTCCTACGAGCAGTACTTC. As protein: CASSLRGGISRSYEQYF.

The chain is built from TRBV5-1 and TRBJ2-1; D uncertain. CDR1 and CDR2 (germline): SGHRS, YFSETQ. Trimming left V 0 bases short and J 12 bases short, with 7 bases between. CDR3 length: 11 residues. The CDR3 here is CASSLGLLQFF. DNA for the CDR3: TGCGCCAGCAGCTTGGGCCTATTGCAGTTCTTC.

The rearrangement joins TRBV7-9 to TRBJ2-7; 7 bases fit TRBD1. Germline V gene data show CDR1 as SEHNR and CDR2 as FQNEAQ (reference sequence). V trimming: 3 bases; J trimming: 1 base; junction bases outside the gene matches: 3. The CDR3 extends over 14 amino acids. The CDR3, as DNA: TGTGCCAGCAGCTTCTCACAGGGGTCCTACGAGCAGTACTTC. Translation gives CASSFSQGSYEQYF.

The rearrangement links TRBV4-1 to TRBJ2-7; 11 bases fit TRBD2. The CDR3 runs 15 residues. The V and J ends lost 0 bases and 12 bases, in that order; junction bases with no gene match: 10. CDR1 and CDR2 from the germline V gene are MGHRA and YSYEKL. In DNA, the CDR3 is TGCGCCAGCAGCCAAGAGGGGAGTCTAGCGGGAGGAAGGTACTTC. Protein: CASSQEGSLAGGRYF.

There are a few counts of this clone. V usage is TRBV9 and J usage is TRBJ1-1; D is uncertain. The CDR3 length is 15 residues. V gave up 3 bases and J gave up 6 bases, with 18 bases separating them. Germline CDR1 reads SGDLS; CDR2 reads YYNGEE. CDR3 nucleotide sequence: TGTGCCAGCAGCGCTCCCCCGGAGCCCGGCCCTGAAGCTTTCTTT. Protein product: CASSAPPEPGPEAFF.

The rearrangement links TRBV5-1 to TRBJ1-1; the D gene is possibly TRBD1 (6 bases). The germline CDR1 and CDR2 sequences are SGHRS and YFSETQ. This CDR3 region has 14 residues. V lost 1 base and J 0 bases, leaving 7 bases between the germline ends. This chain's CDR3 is CASSLTGLNTEAFF. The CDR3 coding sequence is TGCGCCAGCAGCTTGACAGGGTTGAACACTGAAGCTTTCTTT.

The CDR3 coding sequence is TGTGCCAGCAGCCAAGGACTAGCGGGAGGGTACGAGCAGTACTTC. This encodes CASSQGLAGGYEQYF. The chain is built from TRBV5-4 and TRBJ2-7; 15 bases agree with TRBD2. The CDR3 consists of 15 residues. V lost 4 bases to trimming and J lost 4 bases; unmatched junction nucleotides: 3. Germline CDR1 SGHNT, CDR2 YYREEE (reference sequence).